This entry lists 23 T cell receptor beta chains sequenced from one sample in a study of beta chain features in type 1 diabetes. As every portion of the isolated RNA was reverse transcribed, the sequencing read expressed TCRB transcripts. The method was immunoSEQ multiplex PCR; TCRdb's version includes in-frame clones alone and lacks a portion of them. The data show under 350,000 clones, roughly 8% seen once. Material: central memory CD4+ T cells from blood. These receptors were obtained from a woman under 30 in good health.

This chain uses TRBV5-1 with TRBJ2-3; D call uncertain. This CDR3 has 15 residues. The V end was cut by 2 bases, the J end by 0 bases, with 10 bases between. Germline CDR1 SGHRS, CDR2 YFSETQ. CDR3 loop: CASSFIPDSTDTQYF. The CDR3 DNA reads as TGCGCCAGCAGCTTCATTCCCGACAGCACAGATACGCAGTATTTT.

The V call is TRBV2, the J call TRBJ2-1, with D unclear. The CDR3 totals 15 residues. The germline CDR1 and CDR2 sequences are SNHLY and FYNNEI. Trimming pared 2 bases from V and 5 bases from J, leaving 13 bases between. CDR3 coding DNA: TGTGCCAGCAGTGAAAAGGCTCGCCCCGACAATGAGCAGTTCTTC. As protein: CASSEKARPDNEQFF.

The rearrangement uses TRBV5-1 and TRBJ2-3; 7 bases match TRBD2. The CDR3 runs to 17 residues. CDR1 SGHRS and CDR2 YFSETQ come from the germline V gene. With 7 bases clipped from V and 2 bases from J, the junction kept 16 bases outside the gene matches. CDR3 bases: TGCGCCAGCTCCCGTCAAAAGCGGGGACCACCCACAGATACGCAGTATTTT. This gives the protein CASSRQKRGPPTDTQYF.

This chain uses TRBV10-3 with TRBJ2-3; 9 nucleotides align to TRBD1. The J segment lost 2 bases and the V segment lost 4 bases, leaving 4 bases of the junction unmatched. The CDR3 spans 15 residues. CDR1 is ENHRY and CDR2 is SYGVKD in the germline V gene. The CDR3 protein is CAISGRDRVTDTQYF. In nucleotides, the CDR3 is TGTGCCATCAGTGGCCGGGACAGGGTCACAGATACGCAGTATTTT.

This chain links TRBV5-4 with TRBJ1-2; D ambiguous. CDR1 is SGHNT and CDR2 is YYREEE in the germline V gene (reference sequence). This CDR3 has 12 amino acids. The germline V and J ends were trimmed by 3 bases and 7 bases, with 10 bases remaining between them. The CDR3 is CASSSTIGGYTF. As DNA, the CDR3 is TGTGCCAGCAGCTCCACCATCGGTGGCTACACCTTC. The full variable domain, completed using reference TRBV5-4 and TRBJ1-2, is ETGVTQSPTHLIKTRGQQVTLRCSSQSGHNTVSWYQQALGQGPQFIFQYYREEENGRGNFPPRFSGLQFPNYSSELNVNALELDDSALYLCASSSTIGGYTFGSGTRLTVV.

In nucleotides, the CDR3 is TGCGCCAGCAGCTTCTGGGGGGCGCGCAACAATGAGCAGTTCTTC. Encoded protein: CASSFWGARNNEQFF. The chain has TRBV5-1 and TRBJ2-1; either TRBD1 or TRBD2 may supply D (6 bases each). The CDR3 totals 15 residues. V was shortened by 2 bases and J by 5 bases, with 14 bases between the two germline ends. The V gene's germline CDR1 is SGHRS and CDR2 YFSETQ.

The V gene is TRBV6-5, the J gene TRBJ1-6, with 10 bases that match TRBD1. CDR1 MNHEY and CDR2 SVGAGI come from the germline V gene. This CDR3 contains 15 residues. After removal of 6 bases from V and 8 bases from J, the junction contained 7 bases not matched to a gene. The CDR3 nucleotides read TGTGCCAGCAGGATAAGGACAGGGGGTGATTCACCCCTCCACTTT. It yields the protein CASRIRTGGDSPLHF.

In its sample, this clone was seen many times. The chain joins TRBV19 to TRBJ2-1, with D tentatively TRBD1 (5 bases). Germline V CDR1 and CDR2: LNHDA, SQIVND (reference sequence). The germline V and J ends were trimmed by 6 bases and 5 bases, with 23 bases remaining between them. This CDR3 has 17 amino acids. CDR3 coding DNA: TGTGCCAGTAGCGAAATCCCAAGCATGGGGCGGAACAATGAGCAGTTCTTC. It encodes CASSEIPSMGRNNEQFF.

This clone was counted only a few times. This chain uses TRBV4-2 with TRBJ2-2; D may correspond to TRBD1 or TRBD2 (5 bases each). V was cut by 0 bases and J by 7 bases, with 12 bases left in between. Germline V gene lookup returns CDR1 LGHNA and CDR2 YNFKEQ. The CDR3 runs to 15 residues. The CDR3 DNA sequence: TGTGCCAGCAGCCAAGATGTAGGGACCCACGGGGAGCTGTTTTTT. Encoded protein: CASSQDVGTHGELFF.

This clone was counted between two and nine times. The chain links TRBV28 to TRBJ2-3, with a tentative D call TRBD1 (5 bases). The CDR3 extends over 14 amino acids. Germline CDR1 reads MDHEN; CDR2 reads SYDVKM. Deletions cut 3 bases from V and 2 bases from J, with 9 bases between. The CDR3 sequence: CASSLTVPTDTQYF. The DNA of the CDR3 is TGTGCCAGCAGTTTGACAGTCCCCACAGATACGCAGTATTTT. Drawing the rest from reference TRBV28 and TRBJ2-3, the complete variable domain is DVKVTQSSRYLVKRTGEKVFLECVQDMDHENMFWYRQDPGLGLRLIYFSYDVKMKEKGDIPEGYSVSREKKERFSLILESASTNQTSMYLCASSLTVPTDTQYFGPGTRLTVL.

The chain is built from TRBV7-8 and TRBJ2-7; 8 bases map to TRBD1. The length of the CDR3 is 13 residues. The V gene's germline CDR1 is SGHVS and CDR2 FQNEAQ. V was pared by 4 bases and J by 6 bases, with 5 bases of the junction left unmatched. CDR3 region: CASSWKDRAEQYV. DNA for the CDR3: TGTGCCAGCAGCTGGAAGGACAGGGCCGAGCAGTACGTC.

The gene calls are TRBV11-3 and TRBJ2-3; no reliable D call. CDR1 SGHNT and CDR2 YENEEA come from the germline V gene. V lost 5 bases, J lost 1 base, and 13 bases lay in between. This CDR3 comprises 15 residues. CDR3 coding DNA: TGTGCCAGCAGCCTTCGACCGTTGGGCACAGATACGCAGTATTTT. Translating gives CASSLRPLGTDTQYF. The whole variable domain, remainder taken from reference TRBV11-3 and TRBJ2-3, is EAGVVQSPRYKIIEKKQPVAFWCNPISGHNTLYWYLQNLGQGPELLIRYENEEAVDDSQLPKDRFSAERLKGVDSTLKIQPAELGDSAVYLCASSLRPLGTDTQYFGPGTRLTVL.

This clone occurred a few times. The chain uses TRBV14 and TRBJ1-1; 8 bases are shared with TRBD1. The germline gives CDR1 SGHDN, CDR2 FVKESK. J lost 3 bases, V lost 0 bases, and 0 bases had no gene match. There are 14 residues in the CDR3. This CDR3 is CASSQETGDTEAFF. CDR3 sequence (DNA): TGTGCCAGCAGCCAAGAGACAGGGGACACTGAAGCTTTCTTT.

This clone has ten or more counts. This sequence joins TRBV7-9 and TRBJ2-1, with D perhaps TRBD1 (5 bases). Germline V gene sequence: CDR1 SEHNR, CDR2 FQNEAQ (reference sequence). V lost 4 bases to trimming and J lost 10 bases, with 14 bases between them. This CDR3 spans 13 amino acids. CDR3 protein: CASSSTETGEQFF. CDR3 coding DNA: TGTGCCAGCAGCTCGACAGAAACCGGGGAGCAGTTCTTC.

The table lists this clone with a few counts. V usage is TRBV4-1 and J usage is TRBJ2-1, with 13 bases lining up with TRBD2. The CDR3 is 19 amino acids. The V gene's germline CDR1 is MGHRA and CDR2 YSYEKL. V shed 5 bases, J shed 10 bases, and the junction held 20 bases outside the gene matches. In DNA form, the CDR3 reads TGCGCCAGCAGCAATGGACTAGCGGGAGCGGATCGGATTAGGGTGGAGCAGTTCTTC. Amino acids: CASSNGLAGADRIRVEQFF.

J is TRBJ1-2 and V is TRBV28; D possibly corresponds to TRBD1 (5 bases). This CDR3 contains 12 residues. Germline-derived CDR1 and CDR2 are MDHEN and SYDVKM. V was clipped by 8 bases and J by 4 bases, with 11 bases between them. The CDR3 bases are TGTGCCAGCGGGGGACGGTCCTATGGCTACACCTTC. Its translation: CASGGRSYGYTF.

The gene calls are TRBV28 and TRBJ1-2, with D perhaps TRBD1 (5 bases). V gave up 5 bases and J gave up 0 bases, with 10 bases separating them. The CDR3 is 14 amino acids. Germline V gene lookup returns CDR1 MDHEN and CDR2 SYDVKM. Here the CDR3 reads CASSAGSTNYGYTF. CDR3 in DNA: TGTGCCAGCAGTGCAGGGTCTACTAACTATGGCTACACCTTC.

The chain has TRBV11-2 and TRBJ1-2; 9 bases agree with TRBD1. The CDR3 runs to 13 residues. Germline V CDR1 and CDR2: SGHAT, FQNNGV. Trimming at V came to 5 bases and at J to 6 bases, leaving 4 bases not matched to a gene. Here the CDR3 DNA reads TGTGCCAGCAGCCGTACAGGGGGCGATGGCTACACCTTC. Amino acids: CASSRTGGDGYTF.

This clone showed up many times. J is TRBJ1-4 and V is TRBV27; tentatively, D is TRBD1 (6 bases). The CDR3 totals 15 residues. V lost 6 bases and J lost 5, with 16 bases in between. In germline, CDR1 is MNHEY, CDR2 SMNVEV (reference sequence). The CDR3 sequence is CASRRGGRRNEKLFF. The CDR3 DNA reads TGTGCCAGCAGGAGGGGGGGTCGAAGGAATGAAAAACTGTTTTTT. The whole variable domain, remainder taken from reference TRBV27 and TRBJ1-4, is EAQVTQNPRYLITVTGKKLTVTCSQNMNHEYMSWYRQDPGLGLRQIYYSMNVEVTDKGDVPEGYKVSRKEKRNFPLILESPSPNQTSLYFCASRRGGRRNEKLFFGSGTQLSVL.

This chain links TRBV20-1 with TRBJ1-1; the D gene is possibly TRBD1 (6 bases). This CDR3 comprises 11 residues. Germline loops: CDR1 DFQATT, CDR2 SNEGSKA (reference sequence). V dropped 7 bases and J dropped 7 bases, with 13 bases sitting between them. In DNA form, the CDR3 reads TGCAGTGTCCAGGGGCATAATGAAGCTTTCTTT. This translates into CSVQGHNEAFF.

This clone has just a few counts. The V and J genes are TRBV7-2 and TRBJ2-6; 7 positions agree with TRBD1. The CDR3 consists of 18 residues. Looked up from germline, CDR1 is SGHTA and CDR2 is FQGNSA. The V gene end was trimmed by 1 base and the J gene end by 0 bases; junction bases not matched to a gene: 6. CDR3 in amino acids: CASSLVLGQSSGANVLTF. The CDR3 coding sequence is TGTGCCAGCAGCTTAGTGTTGGGACAGAGCTCTGGGGCCAACGTCCTGACTTTC. The full variable domain, with the rest looked up from reference TRBV7-2 and TRBJ2-6, is GAGVSQSPSNKVTEKGKDVELRCDPISGHTALYWYRQSLGQGLEFLIYFQGNSAPDKSGLPSDRFSAERTGGSVSTLTIQRTQQEDSAVYLCASSLVLGQSSGANVLTFGAGSRLTVL.

The chain combines TRBV2 with TRBJ1-2; D remains unclear. V lost 2 bases to trimming and J lost 0 bases, with 13 bases between them. This CDR3 region has 16 residues. In germline, CDR1 is SNHLY, CDR2 FYNNEI. CDR3 nucleotide sequence: TGTGCCAGCAGTGAATCGCGGCAGGTAGCTAACTATGGCTACACCTTC. Translating it yields CASSESRQVANYGYTF.

This clone has a handful of counts. The V call is TRBV29-1, the J call TRBJ2-3, with D perhaps assigned TRBD1 or TRBD2 (5 bases each). The CDR3 totals 14 residues. The V end was cut by 7 bases, the J end by 5 bases, with 19 bases between. Germline V gene sequence: CDR1 SQVTM, CDR2 ANQGSEA. CDR3 DNA sequence: TGCAGCGGCGCTGGGGGAGTGGGGGAAGATACGCAGTATTTT. Translation gives CSGAGGVGEDTQYF.